The 8 T cell receptor beta chains below were found in one sample sequenced in a study of blood T cell repertoires in COVID-19. TCRdb's table, derived via immunoSEQ multiplex PCR, lists solely in-frame clones and lacks some. The sample contains over 100,000 clones, approximately 86% of which appear only once. The sequenced sample consisted of peripheral blood. These receptors were collected from a woman aged 45 to 65 with COVID-19, enrolled during active disease.

The chain has TRBV5-1 and TRBJ2-2; D gene ambiguous. The CDR3 sequence is 12 residues long. Germline loops: CDR1 SGHRS, CDR2 YFSETQ. Between the trimmed V and J ends, which lost 3 bases and 6 bases, there was a span of 6 bases. The CDR3 nucleotides are TGCGCCAGCAGCTCATTAGCCGGGGAGCTGTTTTTT. Residues: CASSSLAGELFF.

This clone was picked up a small number of times. The chain links TRBV3-1 (or the pseudogene TRBV3-2) to TRBJ2-5; 8 bases fit TRBD2. This CDR3 comprises 17 residues. Germline CDR1 LGHDT, CDR2 YNNKEL (reference sequence). V trimming: 1 base; J trimming: 2 bases; junction bases outside the gene matches: 9. In nucleotides, the CDR3 is TGTGCCAGCAGCCAAGTTGGACTAGCTAATCAACAAGAGACCCAGTACTTC. As protein: CASSQVGLANQQETQYF.

The rearrangement joins TRBV7-9 to TRBJ2-1; the match to TRBD2 covers 9 bases. CDR3 length: 15 amino acids. Germline V gene lookup returns CDR1 SEHNR and CDR2 FQNEAQ (reference sequence). V lost 8 bases and J lost 8; bases outside the gene matches: 13. CDR3 DNA: TGTGCCAGCCTAAATGCCGCGGGGGGGCCTCATGAGCAGTTCTTC. Translated: CASLNAAGGPHEQFF.

This clone occurred a few times. V is TRBV19 and J is TRBJ2-1, with TRBD1 matching 10 bases. CDR3 size: 14 residues. V dropped 6 bases and J dropped 7; count of bases not matched to a gene: 6. The germline CDR1 and CDR2 sequences are LNHDA and SQIVND (reference sequence). The CDR3 DNA reads TGTGCCAGTAGACCGGGACAGGGGAAAAATGAGCAGTTCTTC. Translation gives CASRPGQGKNEQFF. The variable domain in full, with the rest retrieved from reference TRBV19 and TRBJ2-1, is DGGITQSPKYLFRKEGQNVTLSCEQNLNHDAMYWYRQDPGQGLRLIYYSQIVNDFQKGDIAEGYSVSREKKESFPLTVTSAQKNPTAFYLCASRPGQGKNEQFFGPGTRLTVL.

In the case of this clone: This sample also contains other DNA sequences that code for the same CDR3. The J gene is TRBJ2-1, the V gene TRBV7-2; no reliable D call. Trimming cost V 1 base and J 2 bases, with 3 bases left between them. CDR3 length: 13 residues. The germline CDR1 and CDR2 sequences are SGHTA and FQGNSA. CDR3 amino acids: CASSLVAYNEQFF. As DNA, the CDR3 is TGTGCCAGCAGCTTAGTAGCCTACAATGAGCAGTTCTTC.

This chain links TRBV7-3 with TRBJ2-3; TRBD2 agrees at 15 bases. The CDR3 loop spans 17 amino acids. Germline V gene lookup returns CDR1 SGHTA and CDR2 FQGTGA. V trimming: 0 bases; J trimming: 5 bases; junction bases outside the gene matches: 3. In DNA form, the CDR3 reads TGTGCCAGCAGCTTAACAGGGACTAGCGGGGGGCAAGATACGCAGTATTTT. Translated: CASSLTGTSGGQDTQYF.

The J gene is TRBJ1-3, the V gene TRBV5-4; maybe TRBD1 (6 bases). Germline V gives CDR1 SGHNT, CDR2 YYREEE (reference sequence). This CDR3 contains 15 residues. The V end was cut by 3 bases, the J end by 4 bases, with 14 bases between. The CDR3 DNA reads as TGTGCCAGCAGCTGGGGGCAGGCGCCCGGAAACACCATATATTTT. As protein: CASSWGQAPGNTIYF.

The chain joins TRBV7-9 to TRBJ2-1, with D possibly TRBD2 on 5 matching bases. The CDR3 contains 13 residues. Trimming removed 5 bases from V and 5 bases from J, with 10 bases in between. The germline V gene has CDR1 SEHNR and CDR2 FQNEAQ (reference sequence). Written as DNA, the CDR3 is TGTGCCAGCAGCCCAGGACTTGACAATGAGCAGTTCTTC. Its protein is CASSPGLDNEQFF.